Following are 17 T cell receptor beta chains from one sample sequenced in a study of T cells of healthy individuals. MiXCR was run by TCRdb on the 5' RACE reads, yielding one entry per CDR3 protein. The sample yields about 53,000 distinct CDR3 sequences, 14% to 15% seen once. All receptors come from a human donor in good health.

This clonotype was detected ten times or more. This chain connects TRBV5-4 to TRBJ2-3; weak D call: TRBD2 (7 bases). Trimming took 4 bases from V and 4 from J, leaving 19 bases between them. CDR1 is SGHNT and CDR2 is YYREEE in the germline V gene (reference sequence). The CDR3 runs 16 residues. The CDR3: CASSTTRGAEADTQYF. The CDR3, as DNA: TGTGCCAGCAGCACGACACGGGGGGCGGAGGCAGATACGCAGTATTTT.

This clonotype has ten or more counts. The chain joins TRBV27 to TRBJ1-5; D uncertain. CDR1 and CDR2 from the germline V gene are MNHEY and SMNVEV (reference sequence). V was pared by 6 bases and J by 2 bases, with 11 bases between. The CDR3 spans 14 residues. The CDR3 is CASRSVEGNQPQHF. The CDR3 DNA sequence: TGTGCCAGCAGGTCGGTCGAGGGCAATCAGCCCCAGCATTTT.

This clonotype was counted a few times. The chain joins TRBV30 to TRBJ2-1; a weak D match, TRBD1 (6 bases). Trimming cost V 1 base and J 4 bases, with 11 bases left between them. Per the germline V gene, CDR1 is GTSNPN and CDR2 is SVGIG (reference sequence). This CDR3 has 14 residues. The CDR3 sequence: CAWSDGQRYNEQFF. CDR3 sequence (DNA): TGTGCCTGGAGTGACGGACAGAGATACAATGAGCAGTTCTTC. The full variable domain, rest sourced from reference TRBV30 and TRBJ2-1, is SQTIHQWPATLVQPVGSPLSLECTVEGTSNPNLYWYRQAAGRGLQLLFYSVGIGQISSEVPQNLSASRPQDRQFILSSKKLLLSDSGFYLCAWSDGQRYNEQFFGPGTRLTVL.

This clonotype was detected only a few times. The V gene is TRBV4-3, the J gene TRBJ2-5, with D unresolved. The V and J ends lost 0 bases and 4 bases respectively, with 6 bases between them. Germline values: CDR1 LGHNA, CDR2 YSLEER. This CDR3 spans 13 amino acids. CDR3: CASSQESGETQYF. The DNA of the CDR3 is TGCGCCAGCAGCCAAGAATCAGGAGAGACCCAGTACTTC.

CDR3 sequence (DNA): TGTGCCAGCAGCTTTACTAGCTCAGGAGAGACCCAGTACTTC. This translates into CASSFTSSGETQYF. The chain joins TRBV5-4 to TRBJ2-5, with D possibly TRBD2 on 6 matching bases. The ends were cut back, 2 bases at V and 4 bases at J, with 12 bases in the middle. Per germline, CDR1 SGHNT and CDR2 YYREEE (reference sequence). This CDR3 comprises 14 residues.

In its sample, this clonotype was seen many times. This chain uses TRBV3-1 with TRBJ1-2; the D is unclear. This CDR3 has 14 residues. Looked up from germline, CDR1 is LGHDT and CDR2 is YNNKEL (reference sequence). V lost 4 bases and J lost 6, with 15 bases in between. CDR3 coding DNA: TGTGCCAGCAGCCTATGGGTCAGTGGAGATGGCTACACCTTC. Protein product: CASSLWVSGDGYTF.

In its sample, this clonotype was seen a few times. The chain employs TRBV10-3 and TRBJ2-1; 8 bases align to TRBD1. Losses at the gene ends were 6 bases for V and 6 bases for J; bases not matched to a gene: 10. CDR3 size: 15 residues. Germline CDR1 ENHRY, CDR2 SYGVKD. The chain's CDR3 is CAISSGTGYRNEQFF. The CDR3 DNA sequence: TGTGCCATCAGCTCCGGGACAGGATATCGCAATGAGCAGTTCTTC.

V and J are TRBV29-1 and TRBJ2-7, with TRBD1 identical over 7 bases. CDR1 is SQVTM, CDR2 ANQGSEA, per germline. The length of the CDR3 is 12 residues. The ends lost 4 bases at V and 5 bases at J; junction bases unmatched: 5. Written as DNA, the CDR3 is TGCAGCGTTGTTTTAGGGGGCCACGAGCAGTACTTC. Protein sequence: CSVVLGGHEQYF.

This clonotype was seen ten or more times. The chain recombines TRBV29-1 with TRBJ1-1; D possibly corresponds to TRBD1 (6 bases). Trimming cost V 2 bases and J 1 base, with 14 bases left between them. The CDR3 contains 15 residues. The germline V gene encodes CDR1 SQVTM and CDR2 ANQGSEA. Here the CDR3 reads CSVESYQGRNTEAFF. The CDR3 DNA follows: TGCAGCGTTGAATCCTACCAGGGGCGGAACACTGAAGCTTTCTTT.

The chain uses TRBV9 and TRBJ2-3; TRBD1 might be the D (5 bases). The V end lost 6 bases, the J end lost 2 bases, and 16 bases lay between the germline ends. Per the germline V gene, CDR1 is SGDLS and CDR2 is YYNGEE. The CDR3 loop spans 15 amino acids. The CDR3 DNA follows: TGTGCCAGCACCGAATTTAGGGGATCCACAGATACGCAGTATTTT. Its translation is CASTEFRGSTDTQYF.

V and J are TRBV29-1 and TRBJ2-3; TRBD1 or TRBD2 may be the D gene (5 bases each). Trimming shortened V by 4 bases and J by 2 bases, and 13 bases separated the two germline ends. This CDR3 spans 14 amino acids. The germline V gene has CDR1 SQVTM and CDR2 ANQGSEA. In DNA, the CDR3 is TGCAGCGTTGGCCGTGGGACCGACACAGATACGCAGTATTTT. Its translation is CSVGRGTDTDTQYF.

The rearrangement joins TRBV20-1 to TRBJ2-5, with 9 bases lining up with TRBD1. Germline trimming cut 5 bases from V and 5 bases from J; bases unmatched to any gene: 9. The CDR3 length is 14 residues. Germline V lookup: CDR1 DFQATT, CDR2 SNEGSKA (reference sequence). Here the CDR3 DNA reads TGCAGTGCTGGGGGGACAGGGAATTGGGAGACCCAGTACTTC. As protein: CSAGGTGNWETQYF.

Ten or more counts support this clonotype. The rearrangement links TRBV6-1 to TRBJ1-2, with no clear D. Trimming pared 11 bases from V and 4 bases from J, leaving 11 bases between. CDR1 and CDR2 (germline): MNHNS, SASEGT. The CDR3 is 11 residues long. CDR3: CAAQELYGYTF. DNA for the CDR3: TGTGCCGCGCAGGAACTCTATGGCTACACCTTC.

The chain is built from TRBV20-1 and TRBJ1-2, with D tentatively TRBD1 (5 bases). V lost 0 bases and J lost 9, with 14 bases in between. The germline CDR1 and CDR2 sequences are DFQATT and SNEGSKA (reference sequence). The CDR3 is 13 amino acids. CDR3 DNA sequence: TGCAGTGCTAGAGATGTTCGGGGGAGAAGCTACACCTTC. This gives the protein CSARDVRGRSYTF.

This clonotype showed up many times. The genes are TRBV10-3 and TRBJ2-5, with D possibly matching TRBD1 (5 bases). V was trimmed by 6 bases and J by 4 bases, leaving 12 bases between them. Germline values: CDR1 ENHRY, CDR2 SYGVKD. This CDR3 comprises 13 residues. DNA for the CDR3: TGTGCCATCAGCGCAGGGTGGGGAGAGACCCAGTACTTC. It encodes CAISAGWGETQYF.

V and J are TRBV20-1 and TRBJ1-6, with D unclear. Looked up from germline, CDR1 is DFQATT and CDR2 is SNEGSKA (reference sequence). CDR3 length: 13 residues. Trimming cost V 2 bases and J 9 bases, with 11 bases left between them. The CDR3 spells CSARQTIGSPLHF. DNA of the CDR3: TGCAGTGCTAGACAGACAATCGGTTCACCCCTCCACTTT.

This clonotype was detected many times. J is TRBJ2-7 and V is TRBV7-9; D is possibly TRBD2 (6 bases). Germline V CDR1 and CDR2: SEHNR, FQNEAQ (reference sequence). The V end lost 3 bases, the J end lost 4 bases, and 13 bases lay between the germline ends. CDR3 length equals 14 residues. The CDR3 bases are TGTGCCAGCAGCTTGTCGGAGGGCCCTTACGAGCAGTACTTC. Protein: CASSLSEGPYEQYF.